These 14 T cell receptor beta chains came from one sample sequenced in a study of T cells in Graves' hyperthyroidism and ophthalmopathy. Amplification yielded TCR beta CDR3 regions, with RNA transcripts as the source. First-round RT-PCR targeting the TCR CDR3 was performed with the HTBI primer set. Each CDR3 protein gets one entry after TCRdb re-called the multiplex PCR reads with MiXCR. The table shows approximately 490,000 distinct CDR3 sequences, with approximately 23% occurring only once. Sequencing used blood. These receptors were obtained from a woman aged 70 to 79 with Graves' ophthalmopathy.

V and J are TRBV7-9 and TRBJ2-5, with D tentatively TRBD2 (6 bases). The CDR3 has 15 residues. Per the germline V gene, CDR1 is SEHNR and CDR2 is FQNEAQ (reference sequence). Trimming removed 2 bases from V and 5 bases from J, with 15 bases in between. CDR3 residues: CASSLSGRRGETQYF. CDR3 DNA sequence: TGTGCCAGCAGCTTAAGTGGGAGGCGAGGGGAGACCCAGTACTTC.

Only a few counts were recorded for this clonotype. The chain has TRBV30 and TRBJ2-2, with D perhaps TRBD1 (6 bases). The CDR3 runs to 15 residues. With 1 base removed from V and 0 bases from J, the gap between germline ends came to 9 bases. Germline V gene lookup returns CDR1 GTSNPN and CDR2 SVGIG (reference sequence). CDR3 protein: CAWSDGQPNTGELFF. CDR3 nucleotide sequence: TGTGCCTGGAGTGACGGACAGCCGAACACCGGGGAGCTGTTTTTT.

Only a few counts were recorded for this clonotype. In DNA form, the CDR3 reads TGTGCCAGCAGCTTGGCCTGGGGGAGAGTTGAAGCTTTCTTT. Its translation: CASSLAWGRVEAFF. The gene calls are TRBV5-5 and TRBJ1-1; D might be TRBD1 (5 bases). This CDR3 is 14 amino acids long. In germline, CDR1 is SGHKS, CDR2 YYEKEE (reference sequence). Trimming cost V 0 bases and J 7 bases, with 13 bases left between them.

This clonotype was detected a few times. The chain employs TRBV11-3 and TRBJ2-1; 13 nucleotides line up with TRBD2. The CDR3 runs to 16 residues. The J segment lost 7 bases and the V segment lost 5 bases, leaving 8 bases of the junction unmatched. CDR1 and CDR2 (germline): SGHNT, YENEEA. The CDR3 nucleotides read TGTGCCAGCAGCCCGCGGACTAGCGGGAGAGAAAATGAGCAGTTCTTC. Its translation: CASSPRTSGRENEQFF.

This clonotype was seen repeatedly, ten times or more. CDR3 DNA sequence: TGTGCCAGCAGCCTGGGACAGGGGGGACACTATGGCTACACCTTC. It specifies CASSLGQGGHYGYTF. The chain links TRBV7-2 to TRBJ1-2; 11 bases are a match to TRBD1. Per the germline V gene, CDR1 is SGHTA and CDR2 is FQGNSA. Trimming cost V 5 bases and J 3 bases; bases outside gene matches: 5. The CDR3 runs to 15 residues.

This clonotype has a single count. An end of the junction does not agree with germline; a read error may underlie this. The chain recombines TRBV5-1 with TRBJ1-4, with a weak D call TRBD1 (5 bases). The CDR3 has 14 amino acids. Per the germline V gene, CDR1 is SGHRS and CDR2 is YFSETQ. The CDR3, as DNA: TGCGCCAACAGCGATGGGGGACCTAATGAAAAACTGTTTTTT. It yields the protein CANSDGGPNEKLFF.

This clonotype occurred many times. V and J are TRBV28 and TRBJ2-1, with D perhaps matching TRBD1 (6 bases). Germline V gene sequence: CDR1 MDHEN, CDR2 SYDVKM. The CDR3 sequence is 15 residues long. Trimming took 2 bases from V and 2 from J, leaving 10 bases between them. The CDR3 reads CASSLGQLPYNEQFF. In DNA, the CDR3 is TGTGCCAGCAGTTTAGGACAGCTTCCCTACAATGAGCAGTTCTTC.

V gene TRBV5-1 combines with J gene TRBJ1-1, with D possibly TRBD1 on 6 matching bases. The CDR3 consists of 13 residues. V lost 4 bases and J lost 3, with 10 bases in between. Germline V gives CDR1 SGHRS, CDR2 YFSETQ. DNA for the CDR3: TGCGCCAGCAGCGTCACAGGGCACACTGAAGCTTTCTTT. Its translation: CASSVTGHTEAFF.

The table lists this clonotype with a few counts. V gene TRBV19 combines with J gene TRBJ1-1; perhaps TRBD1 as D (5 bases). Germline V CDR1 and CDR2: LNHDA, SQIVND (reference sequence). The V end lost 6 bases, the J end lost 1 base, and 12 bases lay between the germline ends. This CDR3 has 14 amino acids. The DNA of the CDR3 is TGTGCCAGTAGAGTCCAGGGCCAGAACACTGAAGCTTTCTTT. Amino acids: CASRVQGQNTEAFF. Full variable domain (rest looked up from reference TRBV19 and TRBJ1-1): DGGITQSPKYLFRKEGQNVTLSCEQNLNHDAMYWYRQDPGQGLRLIYYSQIVNDFQKGDIAEGYSVSREKKESFPLTVTSAQKNPTAFYLCASRVQGQNTEAFFGQGTRLTVV.

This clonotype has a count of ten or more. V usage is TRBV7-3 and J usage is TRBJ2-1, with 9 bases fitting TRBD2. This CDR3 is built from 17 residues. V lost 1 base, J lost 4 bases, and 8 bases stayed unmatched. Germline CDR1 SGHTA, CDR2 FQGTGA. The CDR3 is CASSLIGAGGRYNEQFF. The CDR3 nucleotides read TGTGCCAGCAGCTTAATTGGGGCGGGAGGGAGGTACAATGAGCAGTTCTTC. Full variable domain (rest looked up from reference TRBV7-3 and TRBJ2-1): GAGVSQTPSNKVTEKGKYVELRCDPISGHTALYWYRQSLGQGPEFLIYFQGTGAADDSGLPNDRFFAVRPEGSVSTLKIQRTERGDSAVYLCASSLIGAGGRYNEQFFGPGTRLTVL.

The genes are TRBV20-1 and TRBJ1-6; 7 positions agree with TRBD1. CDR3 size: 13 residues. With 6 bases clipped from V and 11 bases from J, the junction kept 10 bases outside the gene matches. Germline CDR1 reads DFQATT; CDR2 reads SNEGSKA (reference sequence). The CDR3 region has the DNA TGCAGTGCCCGACGACAGGGTAACGCACCCCTCCACTTT. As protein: CSARRQGNAPLHF.

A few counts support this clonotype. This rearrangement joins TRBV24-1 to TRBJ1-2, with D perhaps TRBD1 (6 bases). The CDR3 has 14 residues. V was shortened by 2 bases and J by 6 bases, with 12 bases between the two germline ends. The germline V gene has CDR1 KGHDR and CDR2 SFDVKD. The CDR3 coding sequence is TGTGCCACCAGTGATTCGAGGGGGTTGGATGGCTACACCTTC. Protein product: CATSDSRGLDGYTF.

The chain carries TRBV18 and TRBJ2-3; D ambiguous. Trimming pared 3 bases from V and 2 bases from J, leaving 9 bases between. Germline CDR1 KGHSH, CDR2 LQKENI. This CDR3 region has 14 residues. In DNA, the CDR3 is TGTGCCAGCTCACCCTACGTAAACACAGATACGCAGTATTTT. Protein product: CASSPYVNTDTQYF.

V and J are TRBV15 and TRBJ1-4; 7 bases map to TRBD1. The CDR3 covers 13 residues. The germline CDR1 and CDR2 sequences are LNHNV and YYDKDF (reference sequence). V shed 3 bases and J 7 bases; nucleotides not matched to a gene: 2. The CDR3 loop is CATSSWDSEKLFF. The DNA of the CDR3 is TGTGCCACCAGCAGCTGGGACAGTGAAAAACTGTTTTTT.